A selection of T cell receptor beta chains follows, all from one sample in a study of cytomegalovirus exposure and HLA in healthy donors. Libraries were prepared by immunoSEQ multiplex PCR; TCRdb keeps only in-frame clonotypes and omits some of them. There are roughly 230,000 clones in the sample; around 90% occur only once, and 1.7% lies in the top ten. The specimen was PBMCs. All receptors come from a girl aged 2 to 9 in good health and CMV-seronegative. The conserved cysteine and the conserved F or W are not part of the CDR3 here. Some rows have no size entry. The others give once, few or many, or a class for an expanded clone.

TRBV7-3	TRBJ1-6	.	ASSLTRPSPLH
TRBV6-5	TRBJ2-1	.	ASSYGSGGQGEQF
TRBV7-8	TRBJ1-4	once	ASSSGLGQGAPLF
TRBV27	TRBJ2-5	.	ASTGYAGGGVETQY
TRBV29-1	TRBJ2-7	once	SVEPGGYEQY
TRBV7-2	TRBJ2-3	.	ASRPALGLQTSTDTQY
TRBV6-5	TRBJ2-5	.	ASSYYQELGGAQY
TRBV19	TRBJ2-2	.	ASSWTSGTGELF
TRBV18	TRBJ1-5	once	ASSGRAQPQH
TRBV9	.	.	ASSPRSAYEQY
TRBV2	TRBJ2-5	.	ASSGDTQETQY
TRBV6-5	TRBJ2-1	.	ASSDGGNEQF
TRBV27	TRBJ2-4	.	ASSAGGTFKNIQY